This paragraph covers one T cell receptor (beta chain) sequence. As yet, its antigen is unknown. These data belong to a study of cytomegalovirus exposure and HLA in healthy donors. Study results and limitations: The authors enumerated over 150 TCR beta chains as linked to cytomegalovirus.

Generated by immunoSEQ multiplex PCR, the TCRdb table keeps only in-frame clones and is missing some. The data contain over 200,000 clones, 80% to 85% of them singletons. Trimming removed 3 bases from V and 3 bases from J; junction bases left unmatched: 4. CDR1 and CDR2 from the germline V gene are SGHNT and YENEEA. The CDR3 loop spans 15 amino acids. The receptor's source is a woman younger than 45 in good health and CMV-seropositive. The gene calls are TRBV11-3 and TRBJ2-7; 11 bases map to TRBD1. Sequencing was done on a sample of PBMCs. CDR3 DNA: TGTGCCAGCAGCTTCTCCGGGACAGGGGGCTACGAGCAGTACTTC. Protein: CASSFSGTGGYEQYF.